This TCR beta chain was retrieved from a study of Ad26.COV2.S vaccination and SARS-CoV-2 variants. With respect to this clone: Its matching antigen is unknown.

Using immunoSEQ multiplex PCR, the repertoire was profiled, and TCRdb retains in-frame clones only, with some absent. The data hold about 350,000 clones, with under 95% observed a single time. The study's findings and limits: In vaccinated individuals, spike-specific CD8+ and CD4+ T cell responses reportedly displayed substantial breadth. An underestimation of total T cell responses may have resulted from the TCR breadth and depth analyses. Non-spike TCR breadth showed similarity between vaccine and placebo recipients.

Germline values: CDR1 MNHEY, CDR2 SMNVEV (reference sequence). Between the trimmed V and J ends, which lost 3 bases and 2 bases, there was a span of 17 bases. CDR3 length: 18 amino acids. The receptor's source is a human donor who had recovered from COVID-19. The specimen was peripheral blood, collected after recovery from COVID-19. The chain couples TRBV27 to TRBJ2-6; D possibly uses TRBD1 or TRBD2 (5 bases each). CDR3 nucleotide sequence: TGTGCCAGCAGTTTTGCCAGGGAGTATGGTACTGGGGCCAACGTCCTGACTTTC. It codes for CASSFAREYGTGANVLTF. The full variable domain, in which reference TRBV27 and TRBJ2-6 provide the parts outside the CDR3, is EAQVTQNPRYLITVTGKKLTVTCSQNMNHEYMSWYRQDPGLGLRQIYYSMNVEVTDKGDVPEGYKVSRKEKRNFPLILESPSPNQTSLYFCASSFAREYGTGANVLTFGAGSRLTVL.